This TCR beta chain is from a study of blood T cell repertoires in COVID-19. The CDR3 spans 13 residues. The germline V gene has CDR1 SGHAT and CDR2 FQNNGV. Trimming took 5 bases from V and 3 from J, leaving 10 bases between them. The method was immunoSEQ multiplex PCR; TCRdb's version includes in-frame clones alone and lacks a portion of them. The data contain about 280,000 clones, 70% to 90% of them seen just once; the ten biggest clones take up approximately 5.1%. The sample comprised peripheral blood. The chain links TRBV11-2 to TRBJ1-1, with a tentative D call TRBD1 (5 bases). The receptor was derived from a man between 45 and 60 years old with active or convalescent COVID-19. In nucleotides, the CDR3 is TGTGCCAGCAGCCCACTCAGGGACACTGAAGCTTTCTTT. This sequence encodes CASSPLRDTEAFF.